The present TCR beta chain was sequenced within a study of blood T cell repertoires in COVID-19. Germline-derived CDR1 and CDR2 are SEHNR and FQNEAQ (reference sequence). The CDR3 totals 14 residues. Trimming took off 1 base at V and 8 bases at J, with 9 bases between the two ends. Here immunoSEQ multiplex PCR was the method, and the copy in TCRdb shows in-frame clones only, minus some. The table lists around 300,000 clones, roughly 89% of them singletons, with less than 2% in the top ten. The chain employs TRBV7-9 and TRBJ1-6; D call uncertain. The sequenced sample was PBMCs or T cells enriched from blood (not recorded which). This clonotype originated in a woman aged 40 to 49 who had recovered from COVID-19. CDR3 in amino acids: CASSLGNGYSPLHF. The CDR3 DNA reads as TGTGCCAGCAGCTTAGGTAACGGGTATTCACCCCTCCACTTT.